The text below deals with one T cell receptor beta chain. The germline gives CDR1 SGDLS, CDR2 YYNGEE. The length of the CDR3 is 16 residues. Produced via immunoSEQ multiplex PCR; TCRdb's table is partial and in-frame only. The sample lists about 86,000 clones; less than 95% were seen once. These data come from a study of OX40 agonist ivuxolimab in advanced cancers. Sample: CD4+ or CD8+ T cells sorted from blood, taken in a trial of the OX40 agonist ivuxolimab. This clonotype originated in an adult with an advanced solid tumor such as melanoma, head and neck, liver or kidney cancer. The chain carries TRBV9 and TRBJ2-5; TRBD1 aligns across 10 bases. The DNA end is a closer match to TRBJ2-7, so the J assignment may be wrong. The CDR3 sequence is CASSVSNGTGVHEQYF. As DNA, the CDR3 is TGTGCCAGCAGCGTAAGTAACGGGACAGGGGTGCACGAGCAGTACTTC.